This T cell receptor (beta chain) came from a study of CD4+ T cells in melanoma. V dropped 1 base and J dropped 2 bases, with 19 bases sitting between them. This CDR3 is built from 19 residues. The germline V gene encodes CDR1 SGHDT and CDR2 YYEEEE. Study-level points and caveats: A reported correlation linked neoantigen-specific CD4+ T cells to CD8+, macrophage and B cell function.

In the case of this clone: Its specificity is unknown.

The method was immunoSEQ multiplex PCR; TCRdb's version includes in-frame clones alone and lacks a portion of them. The sample lists 15,000 or so clones, around 76% occurring once. Sequenced material: cells from a culture (not recorded whether cultured in vitro). The receptor was isolated from a human donor with melanoma. This chain uses TRBV5-6 with TRBJ2-6, with a weak D call TRBD1 (5 bases). DNA of the CDR3: TGTGCCAGCAGCTTGCGGGCTCGCCCAAAAGGGGCTGGGGCCAACGTCCTGACTTTC. Translated, it gives CASSLRARPKGAGANVLTF.